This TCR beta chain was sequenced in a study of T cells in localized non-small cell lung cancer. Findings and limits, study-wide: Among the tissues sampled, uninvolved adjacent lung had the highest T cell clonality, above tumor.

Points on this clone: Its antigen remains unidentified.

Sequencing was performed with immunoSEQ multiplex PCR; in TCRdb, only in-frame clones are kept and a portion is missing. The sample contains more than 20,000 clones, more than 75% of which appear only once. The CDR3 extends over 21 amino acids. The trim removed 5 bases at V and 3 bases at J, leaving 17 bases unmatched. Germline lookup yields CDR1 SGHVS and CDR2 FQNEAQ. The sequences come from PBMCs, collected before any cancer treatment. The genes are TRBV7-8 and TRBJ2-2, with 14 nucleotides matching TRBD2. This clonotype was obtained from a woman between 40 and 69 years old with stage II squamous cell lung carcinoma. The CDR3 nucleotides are TGTGCCAGCAGCAACAGACTAGCGGGAGGGCCGATTCTCGGAGACACCGGGGAGCTGTTTTTT. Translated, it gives CASSNRLAGGPILGDTGELFF. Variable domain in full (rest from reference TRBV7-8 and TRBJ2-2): GAGVSQSPRYKVAKRGQDVALRCDPISGHVSLFWYQQALGQGPEFLTYFQNEAQLDKSGLPSDRFFAERPEGSVSTLKIQRTQQEDSAVYLCASSNRLAGGPILGDTGELFFGEGSRLTVL.